Each of the 5 T cell receptor beta chains below was sequenced from the same sample in a study of T cells after yellow fever vaccination. Via MiXCR, TCRdb re-called the 5' RACE reads, giving one row per CDR3 protein. The repertoire consists of approximately 180,000 distinct CDR3 sequences, with approximately 6% occurring once and the leading ten covering less than 3%. Sequenced material: CD4+ T cells sorted from PBMCs, taken on the day of the first yellow fever vaccination. These receptors were taken from a man aged 18 to 35 who received the YFV17D yellow fever vaccine.

This clonotype was detected many times. The V gene is TRBV4-3, the J gene TRBJ2-5; D gene uncertain. Germline V gene lookup returns CDR1 LGHNA and CDR2 YSLEER. V was cut by 0 bases and J by 3 bases, with 2 bases left in between. This CDR3 comprises 12 residues. The CDR3 loop is CASSQDKETQYF. Here the CDR3 DNA reads TGCGCCAGCAGCCAAGACAAAGAGACCCAGTACTTC.

This clonotype was observed many times. The CDR3 here is CASSYEWSNQPQHF. The CDR3 DNA reads TGTGCCAGCAGTTACGAGTGGAGCAATCAGCCCCAGCATTTT. The V call is TRBV6-2 or TRBV6-3, the J call TRBJ1-5; no firm D call. V was pared by 2 bases and J by 1 base, with 6 bases between. CDR3 length equals 14 residues. Per the germline V gene, CDR1 is MNHEY and CDR2 is SVGEGT.

This clonotype was seen a few times. The chain recombines TRBV11-2 with TRBJ2-3; no definite D call. The CDR3 covers 14 residues. From germline, CDR1 is SGHAT and CDR2 FQNNGV. Trimming cost V 0 bases and J 4 bases, with 8 bases left between them. The CDR3 sequence: CASSLDRSSDTQYF. The CDR3 DNA follows: TGTGCCAGCAGCTTAGACAGGTCTTCAGATACGCAGTATTTT.

This rearrangement joins TRBV5-1 to TRBJ1-6; the D gene is possibly TRBD1 (5 bases). Germline assignment: CDR1 SGHRS and CDR2 YFSETQ. The CDR3 loop spans 16 amino acids. Between the trimmed V and J ends, which lost 3 bases and 9 bases, there was a span of 19 bases. As DNA, the CDR3 is TGCGCCAGCAGCTCCGGGGCGGCTGCTATAGTTTCACCCCTCCACTTT. Residues: CASSSGAAAIVSPLHF.

V usage is TRBV7-3 and J usage is TRBJ2-2; perhaps TRBD2 as D (5 bases). The CDR3 has 14 residues. Germline CDR1 and CDR2: SGHTA and FQGTGA. Trimming took 10 bases from V and 3 from J, leaving 15 bases between them. CDR3 sequence (DNA): TGTGCCACCCAAGGCCCCGGGGACACCGGGGAGCTGTTTTTT. Its protein product is CATQGPGDTGELFF.